The rows below give T cell receptor beta chains drawn from one sample of a study of CD8+ T cells in alopecia areata. This table comes from immunoSEQ multiplex PCR, and its TCRdb copy is limited to in-frame clones, with some not included. The data contain 200,000 to 250,000 clones, roughly 40% of them singletons. The material was CD4+ T cells sorted from blood, obtained at approximately week 37, from a patient treated with tofacitinib. These TCRs come from a human donor with alopecia areata. Both conserved end residues are part of each CDR3. A D gene is named only where the DNA matches it firmly. The size of a clone is reported for some rows only, either as once, few or many, or as a class for expanded clones.

d_call clone_size j_call v_call cdr3_nt cdr3_aa
TRBD1 - TRBJ2-3 TRBV6-1 TGTGCCAGCAGTGACGGGGAGACAGGGGTTACCACAGATACGCAGTATTTT CASSDGETGVTTDTQYF
- - TRBJ2-1 TRBV5-1 TGCGCCAGCAGCTGGGGCCTAGGGCCGAGCTCCTACAATGAGCAGTTCTTC CASSWGLGPSSYNEQFF
- - TRBJ2-2 TRBV28 TGTGCCAGCAGTTTAGAGACGGGACAGAACACCGGGGAGCTGTTTTTT CASSLETGQNTGELFF
TRBD1 - TRBJ2-5 TRBV29-1 TGCAGCGTAGGGACAGGGGGTCAAGAGACCCAGTACTTC CSVGTGGQETQYF
- few TRBJ2-7 TRBV9 TGTGCCAGCAGCGTAGCCCCGGAAGGGGAGCAGTACTTC CASSVAPEGEQYF
- - TRBJ2-7 TRBV18 TGTGCCAGCTCAACTCCCCGGGGGCGGGAGTACTTC CASSTPRGREYF
- - TRBJ2-4 TRBV7-9 TGTGCCAGCAGCTTGCAGGCCAAAAACATTCAGTACTTC CASSLQAKNIQYF
- - TRBJ2-2 TRBV29-1 TGCAGCGTCGGGTCCTTCGGGGAGCTGTTTTTT CSVGSFGELFF
- - TRBJ1-3 TRBV11-2 TGTGCCAGCAGCCACGGCCGAGGGGGAAACACCATATATTTT CASSHGRGGNTIYF
TRBD1 once TRBJ2-5 TRBV30 TGTGCCTGGAGCAGACAGGGGGCCCAAGAGACCCAGTACTTC CAWSRQGAQETQYF
- - TRBJ2-3 TRBV30 TGTGCCGGAGGGGGAGATACGCAGTATTTT CAGGGDTQYF
- - TRBJ2-5 TRBV28 TGTGCCAGCAGCGTGGTGGGGGCAGAAGGGCAAGAGACCCAGTACTTC CASSVVGAEGQETQYF
- few TRBJ2-1 TRBV2 TGTGCCGGAACACAGGAGTCCTACAATGAGCAGTTCTTC CAGTQESYNEQFF
- - TRBJ2-4 TRBV28 TGTGCCAGCAGTTTAAGGGGGAGTGGCAAAAACATTCAGTACTTC CASSLRGSGKNIQYF
- - TRBJ2-4 TRBV25-1 TGTGCCAGGACAAATGGGGTACCCAAAAACATTCAGTACTTC CARTNGVPKNIQYF